This T cell receptor beta chain was observed in a study of cytomegalovirus exposure and HLA in healthy donors. CDR3 length equals 16 residues. V dropped 5 bases and J dropped 2 bases, with 16 bases sitting between them. Germline V gene data show CDR1 as SEHNR and CDR2 as FQNEAQ (reference sequence). PCR involved 60 Vbeta and 13 Jbeta primers. Clones were sequenced by immunoSEQ multiplex PCR, and TCRdb holds only the in-frame ones, with some missing. The sample yields some 120,000 clones, approximately 85% seen once. Only a few counts were recorded for this clone. This receptor was obtained from a male donor in good health and CMV-seropositive. Sequenced material: PBMCs. V gene TRBV7-9 combines with J gene TRBJ2-4, with unresolved D. This chain's CDR3 is CASSARVSVTKNIQYF. Here the CDR3 DNA reads TGTGCCAGCAGCGCACGGGTGAGCGTAACCAAAAACATTCAGTACTTC.